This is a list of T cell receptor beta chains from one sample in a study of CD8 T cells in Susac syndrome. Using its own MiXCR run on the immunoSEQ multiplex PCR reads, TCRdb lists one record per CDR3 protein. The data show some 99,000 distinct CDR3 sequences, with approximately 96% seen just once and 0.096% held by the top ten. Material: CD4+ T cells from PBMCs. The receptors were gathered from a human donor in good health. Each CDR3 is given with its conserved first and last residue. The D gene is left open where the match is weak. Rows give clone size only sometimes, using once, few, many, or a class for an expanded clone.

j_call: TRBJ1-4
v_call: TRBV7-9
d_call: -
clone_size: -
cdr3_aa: CASSLTRGRYATNEKLFF
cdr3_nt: TGTGCCAGCAGCTTAACTCGGGGACGTTATGCAACTAATGAAAAACTGTTTTTT

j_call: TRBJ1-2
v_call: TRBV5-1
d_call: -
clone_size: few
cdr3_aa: CASSLEQSYGYTF
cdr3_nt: TGCGCCAGCAGCTTGGAACAGTCCTATGGCTACACCTTC

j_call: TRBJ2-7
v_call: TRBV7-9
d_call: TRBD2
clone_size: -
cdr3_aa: CASSPRTSGGYEQYF
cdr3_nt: TGTGCCAGCAGCCCCCGGACTAGCGGGGGCTACGAGCAGTACTTC

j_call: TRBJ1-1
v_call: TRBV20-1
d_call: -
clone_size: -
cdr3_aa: CSARRLLEGTEAFF
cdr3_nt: TGCAGTGCTAGGCGCCTATTAGAAGGGACTGAAGCTTTCTTT

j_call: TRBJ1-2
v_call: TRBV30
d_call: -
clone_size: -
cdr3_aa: CAWSVMAANYGYTF
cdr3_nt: TGTGCCTGGAGTGTAATGGCAGCGAACTATGGCTACACCTTC

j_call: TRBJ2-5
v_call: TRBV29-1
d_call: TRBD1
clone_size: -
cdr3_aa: CSVQTGGTGGGETQYF
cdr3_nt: TGCAGCGTCCAAACTGGAGGGACAGGGGGTGGAGAGACCCAGTACTTC

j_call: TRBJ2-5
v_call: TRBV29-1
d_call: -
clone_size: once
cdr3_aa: CSVERGRNLETQYF
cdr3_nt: TGCAGCGTTGAACGCGGACGGAACCTAGAGACCCAGTACTTC

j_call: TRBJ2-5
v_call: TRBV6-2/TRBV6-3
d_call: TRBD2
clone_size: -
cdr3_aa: CASSYWGAGGGETQYF
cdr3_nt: TGTGCCAGCAGTTACTGGGGAGCGGGAGGAGGAGAGACCCAGTACTTC

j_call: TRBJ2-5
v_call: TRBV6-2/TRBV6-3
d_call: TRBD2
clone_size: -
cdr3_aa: CASSRTSGVPQETQYF
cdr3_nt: TGTGCCAGCAGCCGGACTAGCGGAGTCCCCCAAGAGACCCAGTACTTC

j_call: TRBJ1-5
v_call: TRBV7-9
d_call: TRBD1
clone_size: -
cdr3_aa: CASSLGLGTGDQPQHF
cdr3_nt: TGTGCCAGCAGCTTGGGACTCGGGACAGGGGACCAGCCCCAGCATTTT

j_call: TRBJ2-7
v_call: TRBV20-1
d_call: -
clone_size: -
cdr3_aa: CSALRQPQTYEQYF
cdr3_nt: TGCAGTGCTCTCCGACAGCCACAAACCTACGAGCAGTACTTC

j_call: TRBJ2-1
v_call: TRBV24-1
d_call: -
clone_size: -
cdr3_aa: CATSDSKVREQFF
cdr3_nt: TGTGCCACCAGTGATTCGAAGGTTCGGGAGCAGTTCTTC

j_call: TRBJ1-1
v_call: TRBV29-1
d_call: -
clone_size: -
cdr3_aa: CSVEEGRHTEAFF
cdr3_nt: TGCAGCGTTGAGGAGGGACGGCACACTGAAGCTTTCTTT

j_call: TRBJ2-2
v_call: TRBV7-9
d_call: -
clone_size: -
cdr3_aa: CASSPGSGKNTGELFF
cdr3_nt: TGTGCCAGCAGCCCCGGATCAGGGAAGAACACCGGGGAGCTGTTTTTT

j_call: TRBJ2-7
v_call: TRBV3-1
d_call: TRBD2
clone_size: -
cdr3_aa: CASSQDGTSGYEQYF
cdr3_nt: TGTGCCAGCAGCCAAGACGGGACTAGCGGTTACGAGCAGTACTTC

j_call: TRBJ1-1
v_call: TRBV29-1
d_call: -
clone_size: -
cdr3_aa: CSVLTRSNTEAFF
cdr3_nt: TGCAGCGTTCTAACACGGTCGAACACTGAAGCTTTCTTT

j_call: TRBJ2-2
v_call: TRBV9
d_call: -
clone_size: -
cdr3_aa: CASSVEAGYTGELFF
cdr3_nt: TGTGCCAGCAGCGTAGAGGCAGGCTACACCGGGGAGCTGTTTTTT

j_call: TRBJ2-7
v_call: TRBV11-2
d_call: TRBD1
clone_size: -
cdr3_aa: CASSRVQGANEQYF
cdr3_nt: TGTGCCAGCAGCCGTGTCCAGGGGGCGAATGAGCAGTACTTC

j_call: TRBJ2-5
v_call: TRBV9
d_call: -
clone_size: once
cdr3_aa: CASSPNTIQETQYF
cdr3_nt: TGTGCCAGCAGCCCAAACACGATCCAAGAGACCCAGTACTTC

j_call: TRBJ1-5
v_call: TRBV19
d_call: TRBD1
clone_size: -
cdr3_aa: CASSAGQFSNQPQHF
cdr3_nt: TGTGCCAGTAGTGCGGGACAGTTTAGCAATCAGCCCCAGCATTTT

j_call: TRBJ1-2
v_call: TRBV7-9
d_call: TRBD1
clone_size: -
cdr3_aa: CASSLDRGGYGYTF
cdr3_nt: TGTGCCAGCAGCCTGGACAGGGGCGGATATGGCTACACCTTC

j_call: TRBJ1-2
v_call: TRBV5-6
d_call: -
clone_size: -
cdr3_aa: CASSSRTYGYTF
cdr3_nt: TGTGCCAGCAGCTCGCGGACCTATGGCTACACCTTC

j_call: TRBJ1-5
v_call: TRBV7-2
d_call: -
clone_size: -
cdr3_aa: CASSLGYSNQPQHF
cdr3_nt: TGTGCCAGCAGCTTAGGGTATAGCAATCAGCCCCAGCATTTT